These 13 T cell receptor beta chains were sequenced from one sample in a study of T cell responses to AZD1222 COVID-19 vaccine. Clones were sequenced by immunoSEQ multiplex PCR, and TCRdb holds only the in-frame ones, with some missing. Among 150,000 or so clones listed, over 85% were seen once. The sequencing used peripheral blood, collected on day 0 of AZD1222 vaccination. The receptors shown here come from an adult in good health.

The chain couples TRBV29-1 to TRBJ2-1; 8 bases match TRBD1. CDR1 SQVTM and CDR2 ANQGSEA come from the germline V gene. V lost 0 bases and J lost 5; bases outside the gene matches: 12. This CDR3 comprises 17 residues. CDR3 coding DNA: TGCAGCGTTGAAGAGGGCCAAAGGACAGGGCTTGACAATGAGCAGTTCTTC. Translation gives CSVEEGQRTGLDNEQFF.

This clone was picked up one time. The chain links TRBV11-3 to TRBJ1-1; D remains ambiguous. Trimming stripped 4 bases from V and 3 bases from J, with 9 bases between. The CDR3 length is 13 residues. Germline CDR1 is SGHNT and CDR2 is YENEEA. The CDR3 coding sequence is TGTGCCAGCAGCTCCGAAAGGGACACTGAAGCTTTCTTT. Translation: CASSSERDTEAFF.

The J gene is TRBJ1-2, the V gene TRBV5-1, with D perhaps matching TRBD1 (5 bases). CDR1 SGHRS and CDR2 YFSETQ come from the germline V gene. The CDR3 sequence is 15 residues long. V gave up 0 bases and J gave up 2 bases, with 11 bases separating them. The CDR3 spells CASSLVWGTNYGYTF. The CDR3 DNA is TGCGCCAGCAGCTTGGTTTGGGGGACCAACTATGGCTACACCTTC.

This rearrangement joins TRBV21-1 to TRBJ1-2; the D call of TRBD1 is as the table states it, not checked on the DNA. TRBV21-1 corresponds to a pseudogene. CDR3 size: 13 residues. CDR3 amino acids: CASTKKAGYGYTF. The CDR3, as DNA: TGTGCCAGCACTAAAAAGGCAGGCTATGGCTACACCTTC.

This chain links TRBV18 with TRBJ2-4; D is uncertain. The CDR3 sequence is 16 residues long. Deletions cut 2 bases from V and 0 bases from J, with 11 bases between. The germline CDR1 and CDR2 sequences are KGHSH and LQKENI. CDR3: CASSPFVGLAKNIQYF. In DNA form, the CDR3 reads TGTGCCAGCTCACCATTTGTAGGCCTAGCCAAAAACATTCAGTACTTC.

The chain couples TRBV19 to TRBJ1-5; the D gene is possibly TRBD1 (6 bases). The CDR3 is 13 residues long. Germline lookup yields CDR1 LNHDA and CDR2 SQIVND (reference sequence). V shed 10 bases and J shed 5 bases, with 15 bases lying between them. The DNA of the CDR3 is TGTGCCACCGCCGGGACACTAGATCAGCCCCAGCATTTT. It codes for CATAGTLDQPQHF.

The chain combines TRBV5-4 with TRBJ1-1, with D possibly TRBD1 on 5 matching bases. Deletions cut 0 bases from V and 3 bases from J, with 15 bases between. The CDR3 length is 16 residues. Germline V gene data show CDR1 as SGHNT and CDR2 as YYREEE (reference sequence). Written as DNA, the CDR3 is TGTGCCAGCAGCTTGGCCCGGGGGAGTAGGGACACTGAAGCTTTCTTT. Amino acids: CASSLARGSRDTEAFF.

J is TRBJ2-2 and V is TRBV5-4; TRBD2 agrees at 11 bases. V shed 1 base and J 1 base; nucleotides not matched to a gene: 3. This CDR3 spans 17 amino acids. Germline CDR1 SGHNT, CDR2 YYREEE (reference sequence). CDR3 sequence reads: CASSLMLAGGNTGELFF. The CDR3 DNA reads TGTGCCAGCAGCTTGATGCTAGCGGGAGGGAACACCGGGGAGCTGTTTTTT.

V is TRBV7-9 and J is TRBJ1-2; D might be TRBD1 (5 bases). Germline CDR1 reads SEHNR; CDR2 reads FQNEAQ (reference sequence). The CDR3 loop spans 14 amino acids. The V end was cut by 5 bases, the J end by 5 bases, with 15 bases between. The CDR3 spells CASSPQGIGYGYTF. CDR3 DNA sequence: TGTGCCAGCAGCCCTCAGGGAATAGGGTATGGCTACACCTTC. The variable domain in full, completed from reference TRBV7-9 and TRBJ1-2, reads DTGVSQNPRHKITKRGQNVTFRCDPISEHNRLYWYRQTLGQGPEFLTYFQNEAQLEKSRLLSDRFSAERPKGSFSTLEIQRTEQGDSAMYLCASSPQGIGYGYTFGSGTRLTVV.

Concerning this clone itself: This same CDR3 is encoded by further DNA sequences in the sample. This rearrangement joins TRBV9 to TRBJ2-3, with 7 positions matching TRBD2. Losses at the gene ends were 0 bases for V and 2 bases for J; bases not matched to a gene: 3. This CDR3 is built from 15 residues. Germline lookup yields CDR1 SGDLS and CDR2 YYNGEE. CDR3 amino acids: CASSVVGGVTDTQYF. In DNA form, the CDR3 reads TGTGCCAGCAGCGTAGTGGGAGGGGTCACAGATACGCAGTATTTT.

The chain has TRBV23-1 and TRBJ1-2; no reliable D call. TRBV23-1 is known as an ORF, though its function is uncertain. This CDR3 is built from 15 residues. The V gene lost 0 bases and the J gene lost 4 bases, with 12 bases spanning the gap. The CDR3 spells CASSQSPGLSYGYTF. The CDR3 nucleotides are TGCGCCAGCAGTCAATCCCCGGGGTTGAGCTATGGCTACACCTTC.

The chain combines TRBV27 with TRBJ1-3; D gene uncertain. Looked up from germline, CDR1 is MNHEY and CDR2 is SMNVEV (reference sequence). The CDR3 consists of 13 residues. The V end lost 3 bases, the J end lost 7 bases, and 10 bases lay between the germline ends. CDR3 in amino acids: CASSFLRGNTIYF. The CDR3 DNA follows: TGTGCCAGCAGTTTTCTCAGAGGGAACACCATATATTTT.

The table lists this clone with a count of one. The CDR3 region has the DNA TGCAGCGCTTCAGGGAGCTATGGCTACACCTTC. The encoded protein is CSASGSYGYTF. This chain uses TRBV29-1 with TRBJ1-2; possibly TRBD1 for D (5 bases). Germline V gives CDR1 SQVTM, CDR2 ANQGSEA. V was shortened by 7 bases and J by 4 bases, with 10 bases between the two germline ends. The length of the CDR3 is 11 residues. Full variable domain (missing parts from reference TRBV29-1 and TRBJ1-2): SAVISQKPSRDICQRGTSLTIQCQVDSQVTMMFWYRQQPGQSLTLIATANQGSEATYESGFVIDKFPISRPNLTFSTLTVSNMSPEDSSIYLCSASGSYGYTFGSGTRLTVV.